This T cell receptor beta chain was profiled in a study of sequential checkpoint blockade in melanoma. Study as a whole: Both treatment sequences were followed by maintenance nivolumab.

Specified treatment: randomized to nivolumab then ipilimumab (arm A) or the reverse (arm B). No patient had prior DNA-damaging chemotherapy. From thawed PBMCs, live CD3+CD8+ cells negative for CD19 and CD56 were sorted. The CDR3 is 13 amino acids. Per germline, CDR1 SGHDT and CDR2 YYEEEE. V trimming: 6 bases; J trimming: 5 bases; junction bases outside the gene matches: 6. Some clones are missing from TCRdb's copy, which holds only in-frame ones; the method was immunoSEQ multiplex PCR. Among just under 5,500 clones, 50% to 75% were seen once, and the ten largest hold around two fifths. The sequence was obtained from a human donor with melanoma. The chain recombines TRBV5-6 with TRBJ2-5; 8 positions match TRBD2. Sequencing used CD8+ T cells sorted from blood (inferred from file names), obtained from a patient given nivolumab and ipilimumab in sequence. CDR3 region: CASTGLAGETQYF. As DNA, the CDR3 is TGTGCCAGCACAGGACTAGCAGGGGAGACCCAGTACTTC.